What follows are 29 T cell receptor beta chains derived from one specimen sequenced in a study of blood T cell repertoires in COVID-19. The protocol was immunoSEQ multiplex PCR, while the TCRdb copy is restricted to in-frame clones and leaves out a portion. The sample lists under 200,000 clones, roughly 80% occurring once. The specimen sequenced was PBMCs or T cells enriched from blood (not recorded which). These receptors were obtained from a man between 45 and 60 years old who had recovered from COVID-19.

In its sample, this clone was seen once. The chain is built from TRBV2 and TRBJ1-5; D ambiguous. This CDR3 contains 15 residues. CDR1 and CDR2 (germline): SNHLY, FYNNEI. The V end lost 11 bases, the J end lost 2 bases, and 19 bases lay between the germline ends. In DNA, the CDR3 is TGTGCCTTCACCCCTCCGGGTAATGGCAATCAGCCCCAGCATTTT. Translating gives CAFTPPGNGNQPQHF.

The J gene is TRBJ1-2, the V gene TRBV4-2, with D perhaps matching TRBD1 (6 bases). The CDR3 is made up of 15 amino acids. V was shortened by 0 bases and J by 4 bases, with 12 bases between the two germline ends. Germline CDR1 LGHNA, CDR2 YNFKEQ. For the CDR3, the DNA is TGTGCCAGCAGCCAAGACCCAGGGGCTACCTATGGCTACACCTTC. Amino acids: CASSQDPGATYGYTF.

About this clone: The sample carries other DNA sequences with the same CDR3. V and J are TRBV5-1 and TRBJ1-1, with D possibly matching TRBD1 (5 bases). V was clipped by 0 bases and J by 4 bases, with 10 bases between them. CDR1 is SGHRS, CDR2 YFSETQ, per germline. CDR3 length equals 14 residues. CDR3 protein: CASSLAGGFTEAFF. In nucleotides, the CDR3 is TGCGCCAGCAGCTTGGCGGGGGGGTTCACTGAAGCTTTCTTT. Filled out from reference TRBV5-1 and TRBJ1-1, the complete variable domain reads KAGVTQTPRYLIKTRGQQVTLSCSPISGHRSVSWYQQTPGQGLQFLFEYFSETQRNKGNFPGRFSGRQFSNSRSEMNVSTLELGDSALYLCASSLAGGFTEAFFGQGTRLTVV.

The V gene is TRBV7-9, the J gene TRBJ2-7, with D possibly TRBD1 on 5 matching bases. V lost 4 bases to trimming and J lost 5 bases, with 18 bases between them. The CDR3 spans 15 residues. Germline V gives CDR1 SEHNR, CDR2 FQNEAQ (reference sequence). The CDR3 coding sequence is TGTGCCAGCAGCTCGACAGCCTACTACGATAACGAGCAGTACTTC. Protein product: CASSSTAYYDNEQYF.

The chain carries TRBV30 and TRBJ1-4, with TRBD1 identical over 10 bases. Germline values: CDR1 GTSNPN, CDR2 SVGIG (reference sequence). The CDR3 totals 17 residues. V lost 2 bases and J lost 5; bases outside the gene matches: 11. The CDR3 DNA reads as TGTGCCTGGAGTAACCCCCGGGACAGGGGAGGAAATGAAAAACTGTTTTTT. It translates to CAWSNPRDRGGNEKLFF.

V and J are TRBV11-2 and TRBJ2-3; TRBD2 aligns across 9 bases. With V trimmed by 3 bases and J by 6 bases, 7 bases remained unmatched. Germline V gives CDR1 SGHAT, CDR2 FQNNGV. The CDR3 has 15 amino acids. The CDR3 sequence is CASSFRSGGRDTQYF. Written as DNA, the CDR3 is TGTGCCAGCAGCTTCCGGAGCGGGGGGAGGGATACGCAGTATTTT.

V usage is TRBV5-1 and J usage is TRBJ1-1, with 9 positions matching TRBD1. With 4 bases clipped from V and 7 bases from J, the junction kept 11 bases outside the gene matches. This CDR3 has 15 amino acids. In germline, CDR1 is SGHRS, CDR2 YFSETQ. The DNA of the CDR3 is TGCGCCAGCAGCCTCCGTGTACAGGGGGCGGGTGAAGCTTTCTTT. Its protein product is CASSLRVQGAGEAFF.

V is TRBV24-1 and J is TRBJ2-7; 9 nucleotides agree with TRBD1. CDR1 KGHDR and CDR2 SFDVKD come from the germline V gene. The CDR3 spans 17 residues. V trimming: 4 bases; J trimming: 5 bases; junction bases outside the gene matches: 14. In DNA, the CDR3 is TGTGCCACCAGTGAAGAAACCCCGGGACAGGGTCGGAACGAGCAGTACTTC. As protein: CATSEETPGQGRNEQYF.

The V and J genes are TRBV5-5 and TRBJ2-7; TRBD1 agrees at 10 bases. Germline CDR1 and CDR2: SGHKS and YYEKEE (reference sequence). With V trimmed by 4 bases and J by 3 bases, 4 bases remained unmatched. The CDR3 runs to 14 residues. This CDR3 reads CASSLRTGGYEQYF. The CDR3 DNA is TGTGCCAGCAGCCTCAGGACAGGGGGCTACGAGCAGTACTTC.

The chain uses TRBV2 and TRBJ1-6; the D gene is possibly TRBD1 (6 bases). Deletions cut 7 bases from V and 4 bases from J, with 11 bases between. The CDR3 extends over 14 amino acids. Germline V gives CDR1 SNHLY, CDR2 FYNNEI. The CDR3 nucleotides read TGTGCCAGCACCAGGGACATGTATAATTCACCCCTCCACTTT. This sequence encodes CASTRDMYNSPLHF. The complete variable domain, with remaining parts taken from reference TRBV2 and TRBJ1-6, reads EPEVTQTPSHQVTQMGQEVILRCVPISNHLYFYWYRQILGQKVEFLVSFYNNEISEKSEIFDDQFSVERPDGSNFTLKIRSTKLEDSAMYFCASTRDMYNSPLHFGNGTRLTVT.

This clone was seen once. The chain joins TRBV12-3 or TRBV12-4 to TRBJ1-6, with a possible D match to TRBD1 (6 bases). V was cut by 3 bases and J by 9 bases, with 9 bases left in between. The CDR3 is made up of 13 amino acids. The CDR3 loop reads CASSFQGSSPLHF. CDR3 bases: TGTGCCAGCAGTTTTCAGGGGTCTTCACCCCTCCACTTT.

V and J are TRBV6-5 and TRBJ2-1; 7 positions match TRBD2. The germline CDR1 and CDR2 sequences are MNHEY and SVGAGI. The CDR3 totals 14 residues. Unmatched junction bases numbered 5, after V lost 4 bases and J lost 5 bases. This chain's CDR3 is CASSSPGLHNEQFF. CDR3 nucleotides: TGTGCCAGCAGTTCCCCGGGACTACACAATGAGCAGTTCTTC.

The V and J genes are TRBV19 and TRBJ1-1; TRBD1 is a possible D gene (6 bases). Germline V gene lookup returns CDR1 LNHDA and CDR2 SQIVND (reference sequence). Deletions cut 6 bases from V and 1 base from J, with 9 bases between. This CDR3 region has 13 residues. The chain's CDR3 is CASSLDRNTEAFF. CDR3 in DNA: TGTGCCAGTAGCCTGGACAGGAACACTGAAGCTTTCTTT.

The chain is built from TRBV7-9 and TRBJ2-7, with 10 bases lining up with TRBD1. Trimming took 5 bases from V and 7 from J; bases not matched to a gene: 11. Germline loops: CDR1 SEHNR, CDR2 FQNEAQ (reference sequence). CDR3 size: 15 residues. The CDR3 is CASSAGTGESREQYF. The CDR3, as DNA: TGTGCCAGCAGCGCCGGGACAGGGGAATCGAGGGAGCAGTACTTC.

The gene calls are TRBV6-1 and TRBJ1-5; TRBD1 aligns across 7 bases. From germline, CDR1 is MNHNS and CDR2 SASEGT. With 2 bases clipped from V and 15 bases from J, the junction kept 7 bases outside the gene matches. The CDR3 totals 12 residues. The CDR3 DNA sequence: TGTGCCAGCAGTGAAACAGGGGCCCTCATGCATTTT. This encodes CASSETGALMHF.

This clone has only a few counts. The chain joins TRBV9 to TRBJ2-1; the match to TRBD2 covers 9 bases. Germline CDR1 and CDR2: SGDLS and YYNGEE. V was pared by 4 bases and J by 2 bases, with 16 bases of the junction left unmatched. The CDR3 totals 19 residues. CDR3 DNA sequence: TGTGCCAGCAGCCGAGGATTCAGCGGGGGGACTGTAACCTACAATGAGCAGTTCTTC. Protein: CASSRGFSGGTVTYNEQFF.

The chain is built from TRBV28 and TRBJ1-4; 10 bases are shared with TRBD1. With 6 bases clipped from V and 14 bases from J, the junction kept 15 bases outside the gene matches. The length of the CDR3 is 15 residues. From germline, CDR1 is MDHEN and CDR2 SYDVKM. The CDR3 coding sequence is TGTGCCAGCAGCTATACCGGGACAGGGGTGGGAATTCTGTTTTTT. Amino acid sequence: CASSYTGTGVGILFF.

J is TRBJ1-1 and V is TRBV27; D remains ambiguous. The length of the CDR3 is 12 residues. Per the germline V gene, CDR1 is MNHEY and CDR2 is SMNVEV (reference sequence). V was cut by 5 bases and J by 11 bases, with 15 bases left in between. The DNA of the CDR3 is TGTGCCAGCAGTACGTCCGGGAGCGGGGCTTTCTTT. It specifies CASSTSGSGAFF.

V gene TRBV6-5 combines with J gene TRBJ1-3; D possibly corresponds to TRBD1 (6 bases). Trimming pared 4 bases from V and 0 bases from J, leaving 7 bases between. The CDR3 has 14 residues. Germline assignment: CDR1 MNHEY and CDR2 SVGAGI. The CDR3 spells CASSWTDSGNTIYF. As DNA, the CDR3 is TGTGCCAGCAGTTGGACAGACTCTGGAAACACCATATATTTT.

This chain connects TRBV13 to TRBJ2-3; 9 nucleotides agree with TRBD2. This CDR3 comprises 17 residues. The V segment lost 4 bases and the J segment 3 bases; nucleotides outside the gene matches: 11. Germline CDR1 is PRHDT and CDR2 is FYEKMQ (reference sequence). This CDR3 reads CASSSYDRLAETDTQYF. As DNA, the CDR3 is TGTGCCAGCAGCTCTTACGACAGACTAGCGGAGACAGATACGCAGTATTTT. The whole variable domain, filled in from reference TRBV13 and TRBJ2-3, reads AAGVIQSPRHLIKEKRETATLKCYPIPRHDTVYWYQQGPGQDPQFLISFYEKMQSDKGSIPDRFSAQQFSDYHSELNMSSLELGDSALYFCASSSYDRLAETDTQYFGPGTRLTVL.

This chain uses TRBV3-1 (or the pseudogene TRBV3-2) with TRBJ2-7; D is uncertain. The germline V gene encodes CDR1 LGHDT and CDR2 YNNKEL (reference sequence). This CDR3 is built from 13 residues. With 1 base removed from V and 2 bases from J, the gap between germline ends came to 6 bases. The CDR3 region has the DNA TGTGCCAGCAGCCAAGGGCAGGCCTACGAGCAGTACTTC. It encodes CASSQGQAYEQYF.

This clone has just a few counts. CDR3 loop: CAIGSHRGQGVYEQYF. In DNA, the CDR3 is TGTGCCATCGGTTCCCACCGAGGACAGGGAGTCTACGAGCAGTACTTC. This chain joins TRBV10-3 and TRBJ2-7; 8 bases match TRBD1. With 8 bases clipped from V and 3 bases from J, the junction kept 15 bases outside the gene matches. The CDR3 has 16 amino acids. Germline CDR1 and CDR2: ENHRY and SYGVKD.

This clone was recorded only once. This rearrangement joins TRBV10-2 to TRBJ2-5; 11 bases match TRBD2. V gave up 8 bases and J gave up 5 bases; unmatched junction bases: 7. The CDR3 contains 14 residues. The V gene's germline CDR1 is WSHSY and CDR2 SAAADI. Here the CDR3 reads CASASGGFGETQYF. The CDR3 region has the DNA TGCGCCAGCGCTAGCGGGGGGTTTGGGGAGACCCAGTACTTC.

This chain joins TRBV7-2 and TRBJ2-5; TRBD1 aligns across 7 bases. Germline loops: CDR1 SGHTA, CDR2 FQGNSA. The CDR3 spans 13 residues. The trim removed 8 bases at V and 5 bases at J, leaving 8 bases unmatched. The CDR3 loop is CASHRGPLETQYF. CDR3 DNA sequence: TGTGCCAGCCACAGGGGTCCGTTGGAGACCCAGTACTTC.

The V and J genes are TRBV6-5 and TRBJ1-2; possible D gene TRBD1, 5 bases. The length of the CDR3 is 15 residues. The V gene lost 0 bases and the J gene lost 8 bases, with 16 bases spanning the gap. The germline V gene encodes CDR1 MNHEY and CDR2 SVGAGI. CDR3 DNA sequence: TGTGCCAGCAGTTACTCGGGGGGTGCCGAGGCCGGCTACACCTTC. It yields the protein CASSYSGGAEAGYTF.

This chain uses TRBV30 with TRBJ1-5, with D perhaps TRBD1 (5 bases). This CDR3 has 15 residues. V was pared by 1 base and J by 0 bases, with 10 bases between. Germline V gives CDR1 GTSNPN, CDR2 SVGIG (reference sequence). CDR3 sequence reads: CAWSGQIYSNQPQHF. The CDR3, as DNA: TGTGCCTGGAGTGGACAGATTTATAGCAATCAGCCCCAGCATTTT.

V is TRBV30 and J is TRBJ1-1, with a weak D call TRBD1 (5 bases). CDR1 is GTSNPN and CDR2 is SVGIG in the germline V gene (reference sequence). CDR3 length: 14 residues. Trimming shortened V by 3 bases and J by 0 bases, and 11 bases separated the two germline ends. Written as DNA, the CDR3 is TGTGCCTGGAGCAAGGCAGGGATGAACACTGAAGCTTTCTTT. This sequence encodes CAWSKAGMNTEAFF.

The genes are TRBV6-5 and TRBJ2-5, with TRBD2 identical over 10 bases. V was pared by 11 bases and J by 5 bases, with 8 bases of the junction left unmatched. The CDR3 spans 13 residues. Germline V gene sequence: CDR1 MNHEY, CDR2 SVGAGI. In nucleotides, the CDR3 is TGTGCCTCCCAGCGGGGGGGCCTGGAGACCCAGTACTTC. Protein: CASQRGGLETQYF.

Comments on this clone: This CDR3 is also generated by other DNA sequences in the sample. The chain joins TRBV11-2 to TRBJ1-1, with D perhaps matching TRBD1 (5 bases). Germline lookup yields CDR1 SGHAT and CDR2 FQNNGV. The V end lost 3 bases, the J end lost 0 bases, and 8 bases lay between the germline ends. The CDR3 is 14 residues long. This CDR3 is CASSLGGVNTEAFF. The CDR3 region has the DNA TGTGCCAGCAGCTTGGGGGGGGTGAACACTGAAGCTTTCTTT.